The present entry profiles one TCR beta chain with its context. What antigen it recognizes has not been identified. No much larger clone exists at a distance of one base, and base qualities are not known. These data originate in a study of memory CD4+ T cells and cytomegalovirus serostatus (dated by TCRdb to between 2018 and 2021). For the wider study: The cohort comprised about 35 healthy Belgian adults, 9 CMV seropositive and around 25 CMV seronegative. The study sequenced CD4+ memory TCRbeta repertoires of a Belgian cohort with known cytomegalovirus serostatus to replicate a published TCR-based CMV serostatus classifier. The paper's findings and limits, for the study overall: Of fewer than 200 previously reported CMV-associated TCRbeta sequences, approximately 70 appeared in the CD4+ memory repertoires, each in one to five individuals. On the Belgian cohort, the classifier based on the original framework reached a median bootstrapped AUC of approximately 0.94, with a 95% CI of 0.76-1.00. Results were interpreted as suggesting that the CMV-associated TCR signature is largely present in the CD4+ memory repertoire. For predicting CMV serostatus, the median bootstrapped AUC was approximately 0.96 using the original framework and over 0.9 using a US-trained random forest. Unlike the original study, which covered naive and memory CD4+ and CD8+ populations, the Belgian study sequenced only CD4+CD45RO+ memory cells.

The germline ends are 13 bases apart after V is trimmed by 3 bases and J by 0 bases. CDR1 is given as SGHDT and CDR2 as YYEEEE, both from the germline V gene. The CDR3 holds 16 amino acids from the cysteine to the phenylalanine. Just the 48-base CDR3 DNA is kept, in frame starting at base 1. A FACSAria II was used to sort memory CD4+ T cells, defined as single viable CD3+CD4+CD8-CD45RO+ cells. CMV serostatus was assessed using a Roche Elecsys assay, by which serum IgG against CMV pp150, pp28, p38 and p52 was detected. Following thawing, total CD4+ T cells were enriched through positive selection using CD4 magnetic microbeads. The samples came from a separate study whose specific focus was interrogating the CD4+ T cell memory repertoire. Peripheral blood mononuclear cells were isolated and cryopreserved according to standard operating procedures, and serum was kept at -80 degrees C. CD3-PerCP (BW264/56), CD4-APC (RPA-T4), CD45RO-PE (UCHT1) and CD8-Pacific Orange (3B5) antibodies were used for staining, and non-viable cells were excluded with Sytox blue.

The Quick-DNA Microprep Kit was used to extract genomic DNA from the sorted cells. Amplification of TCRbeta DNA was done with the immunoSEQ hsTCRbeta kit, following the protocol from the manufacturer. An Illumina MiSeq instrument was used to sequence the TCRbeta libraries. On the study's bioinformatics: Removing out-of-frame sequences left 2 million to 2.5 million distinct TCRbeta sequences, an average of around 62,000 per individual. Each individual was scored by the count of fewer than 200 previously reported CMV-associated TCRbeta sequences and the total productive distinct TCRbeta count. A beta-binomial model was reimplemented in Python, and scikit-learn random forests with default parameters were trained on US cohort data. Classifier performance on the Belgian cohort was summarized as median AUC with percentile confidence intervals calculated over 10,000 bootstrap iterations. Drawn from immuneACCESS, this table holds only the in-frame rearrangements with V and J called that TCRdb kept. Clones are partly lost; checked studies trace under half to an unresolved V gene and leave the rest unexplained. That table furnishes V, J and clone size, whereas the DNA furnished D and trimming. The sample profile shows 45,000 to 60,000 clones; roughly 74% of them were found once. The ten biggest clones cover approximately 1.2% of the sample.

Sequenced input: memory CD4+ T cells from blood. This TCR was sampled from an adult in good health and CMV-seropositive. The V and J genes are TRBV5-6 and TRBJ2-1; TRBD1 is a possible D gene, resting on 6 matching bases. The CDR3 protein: CASSSDGQISYNEQFF. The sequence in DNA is TGTGCCAGCAGCTCCGACGGACAGATCTCCTACAATGAGCAGTTCTTC. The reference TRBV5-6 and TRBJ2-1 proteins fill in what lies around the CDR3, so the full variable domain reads DAGVTQSPTHLIKTRGQQVTLRCSPKSGHDTVSWYQQALGQGPQFIFQYYEEEERQRGNFPDRFSGHQFPNYSSELNVNALLLGDSALYLCASSSDGQISYNEQFFGPGTRLTVL.